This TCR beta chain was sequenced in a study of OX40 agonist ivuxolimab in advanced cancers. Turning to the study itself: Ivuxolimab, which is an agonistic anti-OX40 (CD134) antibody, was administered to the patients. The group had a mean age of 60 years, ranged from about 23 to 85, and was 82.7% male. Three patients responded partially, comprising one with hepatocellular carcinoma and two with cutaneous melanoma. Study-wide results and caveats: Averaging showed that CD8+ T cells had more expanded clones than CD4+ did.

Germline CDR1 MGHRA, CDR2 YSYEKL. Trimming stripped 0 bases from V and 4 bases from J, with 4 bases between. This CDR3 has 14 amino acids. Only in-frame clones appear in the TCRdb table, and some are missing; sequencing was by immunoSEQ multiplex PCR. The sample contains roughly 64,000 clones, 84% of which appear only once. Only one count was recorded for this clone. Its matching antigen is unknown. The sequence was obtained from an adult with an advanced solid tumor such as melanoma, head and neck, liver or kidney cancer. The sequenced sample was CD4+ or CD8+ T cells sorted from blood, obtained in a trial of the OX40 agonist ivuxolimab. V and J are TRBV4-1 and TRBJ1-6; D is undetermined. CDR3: CASSQDGYNSPLHF. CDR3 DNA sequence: TGCGCCAGCAGCCAAGACGGTTATAATTCACCCCTCCACTTT.